Listed below are T cell receptor beta chains from one sample, sequenced in a study of shared clonotypes between healthy human individuals. TCRdb's table, derived via immunoSEQ multiplex PCR, lists solely in-frame clones and lacks some. The sample lists approximately 2,200,000 clones, 85% to 95% occurring once. The sample consisted of naive CD8+ T cells from PBMCs. The receptors come from a man between 18 and 35 years old in good health. Some clones in this sample may be carry-over from other donors' samples. CDR3s include the opening cysteine and the closing phenylalanine or tryptophan. The D gene is left open where the match is weak. Clone size, where shown, is once, few, many, or a class for clones that have expanded.

V	size	J	D	DNA	CDR3
TRBV7-9	-	TRBJ1-2	-	TGTGCCAGCAGCTCAAACAGGGTTGGCTACACCTTC	CASSSNRVGYTF
TRBV9	-	TRBJ2-1	-	TGTGCCAGCAGCGGGCGGGAAAGTGAGCAGTTCTTC	CASSGRESEQFF
TRBV11-1	-	TRBJ2-7	TRBD2	TGTGCCAGCAGCTTCGGCGGGAGCTTGGGCTACGAGCAGTACTTC	CASSFGGSLGYEQYF
TRBV27	-	TRBJ2-7	-	TGTGCCACCATGAGGGACGGTCTCTCCTACGAGCAGTACTTC	CATMRDGLSYEQYF
TRBV27	-	TRBJ2-7	TRBD2	TGTGCCAGCAGTTCGGGACTAGCGGGAGGGCGTGGCGAGCAGTACTTC	CASSSGLAGGRGEQYF
TRBV20-1	-	TRBJ2-7	-	TGCAGTGCCGGACCTGAGCAGTACTTC	CSAGPEQYF
TRBV15	-	TRBJ2-7	-	TGTGCCACCAGCAGAGGGCTTATCGGCGGGACCTACGAGCAGTACTTC	CATSRGLIGGTYEQYF
TRBV15	-	TRBJ2-7	-	TGTGCCACGGGCGAGGGAGGCAACGAGCAGTACTTC	CATGEGGNEQYF
TRBV30	once	TRBJ2-2	-	TGTGCCTGGAGTGGACAGGACCCCGGGGAGCTGTTTTTT	CAWSGQDPGELFF
TRBV9	-	TRBJ2-1	TRBD2	TGTGCCAGCAGCGCATCAGGACTAGCGATACACAATGAGCAGTTCTTC	CASSASGLAIHNEQFF
TRBV11-2	-	TRBJ2-2	-	TGTGCCAGCACCTTCAGGGGAGGCACCGGGGAGCTGTTTTTT	CASTFRGGTGELFF
TRBV4-3	few	TRBJ2-1	TRBD2	TGCGCCAGCAGCCAAGGACTAGCGGACAATGAGCAGTTCTTC	CASSQGLADNEQFF
TRBV5-6	-	TRBJ2-2	TRBD2	TGTGCCAGCAGCTTCCTAAGCGGGAGGACCGGGGAGCTGTTTTTT	CASSFLSGRTGELFF
TRBV2	-	TRBJ2-1	-	TGTGCCAGCGCGGCGGGCAATGAGCAGTTCTTC	CASAAGNEQFF
TRBV5-4	-	TRBJ2-7	-	TGTGCCAGCAGCTCCGGACGGGCCTACGAGCAGTACTTC	CASSSGRAYEQYF
TRBV28	-	TRBJ1-4	-	TGTGCCAGCAGCTTCAAGCTTGCAACTAATGAAAAACTGTTTTTT	CASSFKLATNEKLFF